Below, one T cell receptor (beta chain) is given with its context. No cognate antigen has been identified for it. Nothing much larger sits one base from this clone, and base qualities are not available. The data were obtained in a study of T-cell reconstitution after alpha-beta-depleted transplantation in children (dated by TCRdb to the mid-2010s). With regard to the full study: T-cell immune reconstitution after TCRalphabeta/CD19-depleted allogeneic hematopoietic cell transplantation in children was quantitatively tracked in the study by means of TCR repertoire profiling.

Points the paper makes about the study in general: The frequencies of hyperexpanded clones fell over the following months, and after one year, T-cell counts and TCRbeta diversity were mostly attributed to newly produced T cells. The apparently early alphabetaT-cell count recovery about two months after transplant was reportedly dependent on only several hundred rapidly expanded clones derived from non-depleted graft cells. In some patients, high TCRbeta diversity at day 60 was attributed to recipient T cells and intrathymic progenitors that had survived conditioning.

The CDR1 and CDR2 encoded by the germline V gene are SGDLS and YYNGEE. The trim is 3 bases for V and 4 bases for J, with a gap of 5 bases between the germline ends. The CDR3 measures 12 amino acids from cysteine to phenylalanine. Just CDR3 DNA is preserved here, 36 bases in frame from base 1. Explained via the paper, the treatment or condition label denotes: allogeneic hematopoietic cell transplantation with graft depleted of TCRalphabeta T cells and CD19 B cells. The children who served as transplant recipients had been given grafts of TCRalphabeta/CD19-depleted allogeneic hematopoietic cells. The receptor library was made with PCR. Sequenced using an Illumina HiSeq 2500. To normalize quantification of the TCRbeta repertoire, the TCR libraries were built with molecular barcoding that relied on unique molecular identifiers. TCRdb itself trimmed the public reads at Q25 with fastp, ran MiXCR and retained productive beta chains. Rows are combined by CDR3 protein, so each entry shows the most common genes and DNA. The sample has 300,000 to 400,000 distinct CDR3 sequences on record, 15% to 20% of them singletons. Jointly, the top ten make up approximately 38% of the sample.

The receptor comes from a male patient aged 2 to 10 who had a stem cell transplant for acute lymphoblastic leukemia, so the T cells may come from the graft donor. The sequence joins TRBV9 to TRBJ1-3; the D gene is perhaps TRBD1, on 5 matching bases. This specimen consisted of PBMCs, mostly from graft donor cells, obtained 360 days after TCRalphabeta/CD19-depleted stem cell transplant. The CDR3 sequence is CASSGQGNTIYF. The DNA is TGTGCCAGCAGCGGACAGGGAAACACCATATATTTT.